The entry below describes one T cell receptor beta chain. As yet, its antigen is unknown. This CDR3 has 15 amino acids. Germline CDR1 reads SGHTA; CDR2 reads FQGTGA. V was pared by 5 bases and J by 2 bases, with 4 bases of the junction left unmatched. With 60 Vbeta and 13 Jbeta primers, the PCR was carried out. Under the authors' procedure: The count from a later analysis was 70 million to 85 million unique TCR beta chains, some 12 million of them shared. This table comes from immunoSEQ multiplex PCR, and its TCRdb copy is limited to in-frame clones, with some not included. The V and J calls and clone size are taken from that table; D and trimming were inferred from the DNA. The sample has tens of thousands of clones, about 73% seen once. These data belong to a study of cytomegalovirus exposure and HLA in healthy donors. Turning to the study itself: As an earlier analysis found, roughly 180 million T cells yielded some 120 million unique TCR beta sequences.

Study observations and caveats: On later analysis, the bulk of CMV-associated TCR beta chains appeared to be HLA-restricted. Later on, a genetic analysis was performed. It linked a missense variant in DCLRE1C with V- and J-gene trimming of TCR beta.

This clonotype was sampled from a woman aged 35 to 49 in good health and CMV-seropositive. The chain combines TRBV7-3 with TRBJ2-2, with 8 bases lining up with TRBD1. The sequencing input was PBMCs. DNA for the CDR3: TGTGCCAGCAGCCAACAGGGGGTAAACACCGGGGAGCTGTTTTTT. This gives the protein CASSQQGVNTGELFF.